The clone carrying this TCR beta chain was found once. In the authors' methods: Amplification of reference gene primers provided the estimated nucleated cell counts. The data were produced by immunoSEQ multiplex PCR, yet TCRdb's version contains in-frame clones alone and is incomplete. The V and J calls and the clone size are those of that table, but D and trimming were determined from the DNA. Here the sample spans 300,000 to 450,000 clones, 85% being singletons. This sample was included in a study of blood T cell repertoires in COVID-19. As for the study in general: Samples of COVID-19 (acute and convalescent) were obtained from the United States, Italy and Spain. PBMCs, B-cell-depleted T cells, or T cells were the source of the cDNA or gDNA that made up the material.

The CDR3 contains 15 residues. Germline V gene sequence: CDR1 MDHEN, CDR2 SYDVKM. J lost 4 bases, V lost 11 bases, and 12 bases had no gene match. Specimen: peripheral blood. V gene TRBV28 combines with J gene TRBJ2-7, with 12 bases aligning to TRBD1. This receptor was obtained from a woman younger than 30 with acute or convalescent COVID-19. CDR3 in amino acids: CASLGGTGGIYEQYF. CDR3 in DNA: TGTGCCTCACTCGGGGGGACAGGGGGCATTTACGAGCAGTACTTC.